Presented here are 16 T cell receptor beta chains from one specimen sequenced in a study of molecular identifiers for immune sequencing clone quantification. TCRdb recomputed calls from the PCR reads with MiXCR, one row per CDR3 protein. Here the sample spans some 580,000 distinct CDR3 sequences, 25% being singletons. The sample was naive CD8+ T cells from blood, with Jurkat cell RNA spiked in. As for subset: FACS-sorted CD8+CD4-CCR7+CD45RA+ naive T cells. The source is a human donor in good health. Some libraries in this study had Jurkat cell RNA spiked in.

This clonotype has a single count. This chain links TRBV6-6 with TRBJ2-7, with TRBD1 identical over 11 bases. This CDR3 contains 15 residues. The V gene end was trimmed by 1 base and the J gene end by 5 bases; junction bases not matched to a gene: 4. In germline, CDR1 is MNHNY, CDR2 SVGAGI (reference sequence). In DNA form, the CDR3 reads TGTGCCAGCAGTTACTGGGGACAGGGGGGGCACGAGCAGTACTTC. The encoded protein is CASSYWGQGGHEQYF.

Many counts were recorded for this clonotype. V is TRBV28 and J is TRBJ2-7; tentatively, D is TRBD1 (6 bases). The germline V gene has CDR1 MDHEN and CDR2 SYDVKM. CDR3 length: 13 amino acids. Trimming shortened V by 5 bases and J by 6 bases, and 14 bases separated the two germline ends. This CDR3 reads CASSPWTVPEQYF. DNA for the CDR3: TGTGCCAGCAGTCCGTGGACAGTTCCCGAGCAGTACTTC. The entire variable domain, with the rest obtained from reference TRBV28 and TRBJ2-7, is as follows: DVKVTQSSRYLVKRTGEKVFLECVQDMDHENMFWYRQDPGLGLRLIYFSYDVKMKEKGDIPEGYSVSREKKERFSLILESASTNQTSMYLCASSPWTVPEQYFGPGTRLTVT.

A word on this clonotype: A much larger clone differs by one base, so this may be a read error. The rearrangement joins TRBV3-1 to TRBJ1-5; no definite D call. The CDR3 is made up of 15 amino acids. Germline-derived CDR1 and CDR2 are LGHDT and YNNKEL (reference sequence). This CDR3 is CASNQDGTSNQPQHF. DNA of the CDR3: TGTGCCAGCAACCAAGACGGTACTAGCAATCAGCCCCAGCATTTT.

CDR3 in amino acids: CASSSQGENYGYTF. CDR3 in DNA: TGTGCCAGCAGTTCCCAGGGGGAGAACTATGGCTACACCTTC. The chain recombines TRBV12-3 or TRBV12-4 with TRBJ1-2, with TRBD1 identical over 7 bases. The CDR3 totals 14 residues. J gave up 2 bases and V 4 bases, and 4 bases lay outside the gene matches.

This clonotype was seen more than once but under ten times. The chain couples TRBV7-9 to TRBJ2-1; 9 nucleotides align to TRBD2. CDR3 size: 15 residues. Trimming removed 4 bases from V and 3 bases from J; junction bases left unmatched: 4. Per the germline V gene, CDR1 is SEHNR and CDR2 is FQNEAQ (reference sequence). The CDR3 coding sequence is TGTGCCAGCAGCTGGAGCGGGGGGTACTACAATGAGCAGTTCTTC. Translating it yields CASSWSGGYYNEQFF.

Concerning this clonotype: A much larger clonotype is one base distant, so this may be a read error. The chain carries TRBV30 and TRBJ2-7; D not certain. The CDR3 is 12 residues long. Germline CDR1 is GTSNPN and CDR2 is SVGIG (reference sequence). The CDR3 here is CAWRTDSYGQYF. The CDR3 bases are TGTGCCTGGAGGACTGATTCCTACGGGCAGTACTTC.

In the case of this clonotype: Just one base apart from a much larger clone, this may be a read error. The rearrangement joins TRBV14 to TRBJ1-1; D is perhaps TRBD1 (6 bases). Germline assignment: CDR1 SGHDN and CDR2 FVKESK. The CDR3 has 15 residues. In DNA, the CDR3 is TGTGCCAGCGGCCAAGTATCAGGGGCGGACACTGAAGCTTTCTTT. It yields the protein CASGQVSGADTEAFF.

A remark on this clonotype: This clone may be a read error of a much larger clone one base away. The final CDR3 position lacks the conserved phenylalanine or tryptophan, pointing to a likely read error. The rearrangement joins TRBV14 to TRBJ2-6; D ambiguous. Germline CDR1 reads SGHDN; CDR2 reads FVKESK. The V and J ends lost 5 bases and 0 bases respectively, with 14 bases between them. This CDR3 has 17 amino acids. This chain's CDR3 is CASSEAAPGSGANVLTL. Written as DNA, the CDR3 is TGTGCCAGCAGCGAAGCCGCGCCGGGCTCTGGGGCCAACGTCCTGACTCTC.

In its sample, this clonotype was seen many times. The rearrangement joins TRBV12-3 or TRBV12-4 to TRBJ2-2; perhaps TRBD2 as D (7 bases). Trimming took off 6 bases at V and 2 bases at J, with 19 bases between the two ends. This CDR3 spans 17 amino acids. The CDR3 DNA reads TGTGCCAGCAGCCTTGGGGGGGCCAGAGTTAACACCGGGGAGCTGTTTTTT. It is translated as CASSLGGARVNTGELFF.

The chain uses TRBV30 and TRBJ2-7; D is perhaps TRBD1 (6 bases). CDR3 length equals 12 residues. V was pared by 2 bases and J by 3 bases, with 8 bases between. Germline CDR1 and CDR2: GTSNPN and SVGIG (reference sequence). The CDR3 DNA reads TGTGCCTGGAGTCAAGGGGGCTACGAGCAGTACTTC. It translates to CAWSQGGYEQYF. Complete variable domain (other parts from reference TRBV30 and TRBJ2-7): SQTIHQWPATLVQPVGSPLSLECTVEGTSNPNLYWYRQAAGRGLQLLFYSVGIGQISSEVPQNLSASRPQDRQFILSSKKLLLSDSGFYLCAWSQGGYEQYFGPGTRLTVT.

This chain links TRBV4-1 with TRBJ2-7; 8 bases align to TRBD1. The ends lost 0 bases at V and 2 bases at J; junction bases unmatched: 9. The CDR3 length is 17 residues. Per germline, CDR1 MGHRA and CDR2 YSYEKL. The CDR3 DNA is TGCGCCAGCAGCCAAGAGCCCGGACAGGGTGGGACCTACGAGCAGTACTTC. This encodes CASSQEPGQGGTYEQYF.

This clonotype was counted a single time. The gene calls are TRBV4-3 and TRBJ2-7, with D possibly being TRBD2 (6 bases). Trimming took 0 bases from V and 3 from J, leaving 21 bases between them. CDR1 and CDR2 (germline): LGHNA, YSLEER. This CDR3 has 18 residues. The chain's CDR3 is CASSQDRALAGSFYEQYF. Written as DNA, the CDR3 is TGCGCCAGCAGCCAAGATCGGGCCCTTGCGGGATCCTTCTACGAGCAGTACTTC.

As concerns this clonotype: Given a much more abundant clone one base away, this may be a read error. This chain joins TRBV29-1 and TRBJ1-1; 11 nucleotides align to TRBD1. V lost 4 bases, J lost 3 bases, and 10 bases stayed unmatched. CDR1 is SQVTM and CDR2 is ANQGSEA in the germline V gene. The CDR3 has 16 amino acids. DNA of the CDR3: TGCAGCGTTGTGGGGACAGGGGGGTACACGGACACTGAAGCTTTCTTT. Translating gives CSVVGTGGYTDTEAFF.

The chain has TRBV28 and TRBJ1-3; D gene unclear. Trimming cost V 8 bases and J 3 bases, with 14 bases left between them. The CDR3 totals 14 residues. In germline, CDR1 is MDHEN, CDR2 SYDVKM. The DNA for the CDR3 is TGTGCCAGCGGCCCCCGGACGCTTGGAAACACCATATATTTT. This gives the protein CASGPRTLGNTIYF.

The table lists this clonotype with a few counts. A much larger clone lies one base from this, so it may be a read error. This chain links TRBV6-2 or TRBV6-3 with TRBJ1-1; D perhaps matches TRBD1 (6 bases). Germline CDR1 is MNHEY and CDR2 is SVGEGT. The CDR3 totals 13 residues. CDR3 protein: CASGYRGQREAFF. Here the CDR3 DNA reads TGTGCCAGCGGTTACCGAGGACAGAGAGAAGCTTTCTTT.

The table lists this clonotype with a few counts. This rearrangement joins TRBV27 to TRBJ2-3; a possible D gene is TRBD1 (9 bases). The CDR3 totals 22 residues. CDR1 MNHEY and CDR2 SMNVEV come from the germline V gene (reference sequence). V lost 4 bases to trimming and J lost 3 bases, with 35 bases between them. The CDR3 protein is CASSSRDRVWISGRGFTDTQYF. DNA of the CDR3: TGTGCCAGCAGTTCCCGGGACAGGGTTTGGATAAGCGGGAGAGGCTTTACAGATACGCAGTATTTT.